This passage covers 10 T cell receptor beta chains from one sample sequenced in a study of regulatory T cells in long-lasting Graves disease. Both iRepertoire HTBI primers and Arm-PCR of CDR3 regions were used to build the TCR beta libraries. TCRdb reprocessed the multiplex PCR reads via MiXCR and lists one record per CDR3 protein. This table holds 650,000 to 850,000 distinct CDR3 sequences, 25% to 35% found once. Time point described: persistent/refractory GD, antithyroid drugs over 5 years with positive TRAb. Researchers made the TCR library from RNA that was extracted from PBMCs. The sample in question was peripheral blood mononuclear cells (PBMCs), obtained when the disease was refractory, from a patient treated with antithyroid drugs. The receptors stem from a female donor with Graves disease.

This clonotype was observed at least ten times. This chain connects TRBV7-3 to TRBJ1-1; D might be TRBD1 (5 bases). V lost 2 bases to trimming and J lost 9 bases, with 13 bases between them. Germline V gene lookup returns CDR1 SGHTA and CDR2 FQGTGA. The CDR3 consists of 13 residues. The CDR3 nucleotides are TGTGCCAGCAGCTTAGTGCAGGGCGCCCAAGCTTTCTTT. Translated, it gives CASSLVQGAQAFF. Complete variable domain (other parts from reference TRBV7-3 and TRBJ1-1): GAGVSQTPSNKVTEKGKYVELRCDPISGHTALYWYRQSLGQGPEFLIYFQGTGAADDSGLPNDRFFAVRPEGSVSTLKIQRTERGDSAVYLCASSLVQGAQAFFGQGTRLTVV.

The chain recombines TRBV28 with TRBJ1-4; TRBD1 matches at 11 bases. Germline CDR1 MDHEN, CDR2 SYDVKM. The CDR3 is 15 residues long. The J segment lost 4 bases and the V segment lost 5 bases, leaving 3 bases of the junction unmatched. The CDR3 sequence: CASSGQGALNEKLFF. The CDR3 nucleotides read TGTGCCAGCAGTGGACAGGGGGCTCTTAATGAAAAACTGTTTTTT.

As regards this clonotype: This likely comes from a read error, as the CDR3 has no conserved phenylalanine or tryptophan at its end. V gene TRBV20-1 combines with J gene TRBJ1-1; D is perhaps TRBD1 (6 bases). Between the trimmed V and J ends, which lost 1 base and 5 bases, there was a span of 11 bases. Germline assignment: CDR1 DFQATT and CDR2 SNEGSKA (reference sequence). The CDR3 extends over 13 amino acids. The chain's CDR3 is CSARGSRGTEAFL. DNA for the CDR3: TGCAGTGCTAGAGGGTCCAGGGGAACTGAAGCTTTCCTT.

This chain uses TRBV11-3 with TRBJ1-5; 9 bases fit TRBD1. CDR1 and CDR2 (germline): SGHNT, YENEEA. V dropped 3 bases and J dropped 14; count of bases not matched to a gene: 8. The CDR3 contains 13 residues. The CDR3 sequence: CASSFTNRDREHF. CDR3 nucleotide sequence: TGTGCCAGCAGCTTTACGAACCGGGACAGGGAGCATTTT.

This clonotype was seen many times. The V gene is TRBV7-9, the J gene TRBJ1-1, with a tentative D call TRBD1 (5 bases). The CDR3 contains 15 residues. Germline CDR1 SEHNR, CDR2 FQNEAQ (reference sequence). V was cut by 1 base and J by 3 bases, with 12 bases left in between. The CDR3 loop is CASSLGAGYDTEAFF. The CDR3 DNA reads TGTGCCAGCAGCTTAGGCGCAGGGTATGACACTGAAGCTTTCTTT.

This clonotype was detected ten times or more. The chain combines TRBV12-3 or TRBV12-4 with TRBJ2-7, with 7 bases fitting TRBD1. J lost 6 bases, V lost 6 bases, and 11 bases had no gene match. The CDR3 has 14 amino acids. The CDR3 region is CASSQGQIHREQYF. The CDR3 DNA reads as TGTGCCAGCAGCCAGGGACAGATCCATCGCGAGCAGTACTTC.

This chain uses TRBV6-2 or TRBV6-3 with TRBJ1-3; no firm D call. Germline CDR1 is MNHEY and CDR2 is SVGEGT. The germline V and J ends were trimmed by 2 bases and 0 bases, with 17 bases remaining between them. The CDR3 loop spans 18 amino acids. CDR3 sequence reads: CASSYSGPPRSSGNTIYF. In nucleotides, the CDR3 is TGTGCCAGCAGTTACAGTGGTCCCCCTCGGAGCTCTGGAAACACCATATATTTT.

A few counts support this clonotype. The chain carries TRBV14 and TRBJ2-5; D is unclear. Deletions cut 4 bases from V and 9 bases from J, with 15 bases between. This CDR3 is 13 amino acids long. Germline CDR1 reads SGHDN; CDR2 reads FVKESK. CDR3 nucleotide sequence: TGTGCCAGCAGCCCGGACCCGTCCGGGCCCCAGTACTTC. Protein: CASSPDPSGPQYF.

This clonotype has only a few counts. The J gene is TRBJ2-5, the V gene TRBV29-1; a weak D match, TRBD2 (5 bases). Trimming shortened V by 7 bases and J by 4 bases, and 19 bases separated the two germline ends. Germline CDR1 reads SQVTM; CDR2 reads ANQGSEA. There are 14 residues in the CDR3. CDR3 loop: CSAQRREAGETQYF. CDR3 DNA sequence: TGCAGCGCCCAGCGGAGAGAGGCGGGAGAGACCCAGTACTTC.

The chain carries TRBV18 and TRBJ1-6; D uncertain. In germline, CDR1 is KGHSH, CDR2 LQKENI. This CDR3 region has 13 residues. Trimming shortened V by 1 base and J by 9 bases, and 7 bases separated the two germline ends. The CDR3 region is CASSPQGISPLHF. The CDR3 nucleotides read TGTGCCAGCTCACCACAAGGGATTTCACCCCTCCACTTT.